The 22 T cell receptor beta chains in this list originate from one sample, sequenced in a study of molecular identifiers for immune sequencing clone quantification. MiXCR, run by TCRdb on the PCR reads, gives a single entry per CDR3 protein. In the table there are approximately 500,000 distinct CDR3 sequences, around 23% of which are singletons. The source material was naive CD8+ T cells from blood, with Jurkat cell RNA spiked in. Described subset: FACS-sorted CD8+CD4-CCR7+CD45RA+ naive T cells. These TCRs come from a human donor in good health. Some libraries in this study had Jurkat cell RNA spiked in.

About this clonotype itself: A much bigger clone sits one base away, suggesting this may be a read error. The chain has TRBV13 and TRBJ2-7; perhaps TRBD1 as D (5 bases). The CDR3 length is 13 residues. Germline assignment: CDR1 PRHDT and CDR2 FYEKMQ (reference sequence). Trimming left V 5 bases short and J 4 bases short, with 12 bases between. As DNA, the CDR3 is TGTGCCAGCAGCGCATACAAGGGGTACGAGCAGTACTTC. Translating it yields CASSAYKGYEQYF.

The V call is TRBV24-1, the J call TRBJ1-1; D not resolved. Germline CDR1 KGHDR, CDR2 SFDVKD. Trimming left V 4 bases short and J 0 bases short, with 5 bases between. The CDR3 loop spans 13 amino acids. This CDR3 is CATSEGMNTEAFF. The DNA for the CDR3 is TGTGCCACCAGTGAGGGGATGAACACTGAAGCTTTCTTT.

The chain joins TRBV9 to TRBJ2-2, with 8 bases matching TRBD1. V lost 0 bases to trimming and J lost 1 base; unmatched junction nucleotides: 5. In germline, CDR1 is SGDLS, CDR2 YYNGEE. The CDR3 spans 17 residues. The CDR3 DNA follows: TGTGCCAGCAGCGTAGCTACAGGGGGGCGGAACACCGGGGAGCTGTTTTTT. Protein product: CASSVATGGRNTGELFF. Variable domain in full (rest from reference TRBV9 and TRBJ2-2): DSGVTQTPKHLITATGQRVTLRCSPRSGDLSVYWYQQSLDQGLQFLIQYYNGEERAKGNILERFSAQQFPDLHSELNLSSLELGDSALYFCASSVATGGRNTGELFFGEGSRLTVL.

A word on this clonotype: The junction differs from germline at one of its ends, possibly a read error. The J gene is TRBJ1-5, the V gene TRBV6-5, with D unresolved. Germline lookup yields CDR1 MNHEY and CDR2 SVGAGI. This CDR3 has 14 residues. In nucleotides, the CDR3 is TGTGCCAGCAGTTACTCGAACCGCAATCCGCCCCAGCATTTT. This gives the protein CASSYSNRNPPQHF.

This clonotype has ten or more counts. The rearrangement joins TRBV27 to TRBJ1-1; D might be TRBD1 (5 bases). This CDR3 is 13 amino acids long. V lost 6 bases, J lost 1 base, and 9 bases lay in between. The germline gives CDR1 MNHEY, CDR2 SMNVEV (reference sequence). CDR3 in DNA: TGTGCCAGCAGGGGGGGGAAGAACACTGAAGCTTTCTTT. Amino acids: CASRGGKNTEAFF.

This clonotype was counted only a few times. The rearrangement uses TRBV13 and TRBJ2-7; a weak D match, TRBD1 (5 bases). Per germline, CDR1 PRHDT and CDR2 FYEKMQ (reference sequence). Deletions cut 4 bases from V and 5 bases from J, with 15 bases between. This CDR3 has 14 residues. The CDR3 bases are TGTGCCAGCAGCTCGGAGACAGACCCCAACGAGCAGTACTTC. Residues: CASSSETDPNEQYF.

This clonotype has at least ten counts. The chain joins TRBV29-1 to TRBJ1-1; D might be TRBD1 (6 bases). The CDR3 consists of 17 residues. CDR1 SQVTM and CDR2 ANQGSEA come from the germline V gene. Trimming stripped 8 bases from V and 6 bases from J, with 31 bases between. CDR3 bases: TGCAGCATTAACCACCAACCCTCAGAGGGACACTTCGCTGAAGCTTTCTTT. It translates to CSINHQPSEGHFAEAFF.

This clonotype was observed at least ten times. J is TRBJ2-3 and V is TRBV19; no clear D gene. The V end was cut by 6 bases, the J end by 9 bases, with 10 bases between. CDR1 LNHDA and CDR2 SQIVND come from the germline V gene (reference sequence). There are 11 residues in the CDR3. The chain's CDR3 is CASSQEDTQYF. For the CDR3, the DNA is TGTGCCAGTAGCCAGGAAGACACGCAGTATTTT.

The V call is TRBV20-1, the J call TRBJ1-5; TRBD1 aligns across 7 bases. Germline V gene lookup returns CDR1 DFQATT and CDR2 SNEGSKA (reference sequence). Unmatched junction bases numbered 12, after V lost 5 bases and J lost 5 bases. The CDR3 runs to 15 residues. The CDR3 DNA reads as TGCAGTGCTCTAATGCGAGGGGGCCTGTATCAGCCCCAGCATTTT. It translates to CSALMRGGLYQPQHF.

Details on this clonotype: Just one base apart from a much larger clone, this may be a read error. Since the CDR3 does not end with the conserved phenylalanine or tryptophan, this likely comes from a read error. The chain joins TRBV28 to TRBJ2-3; the D is unclear. This CDR3 has 13 residues. Trimming removed 3 bases from V and 3 bases from J, with 7 bases in between. Germline values: CDR1 MDHEN, CDR2 SYDVKM. The CDR3 bases are TGTGCCAGCAGTTTGATAGTTACAGATACGCAGTATATT. Encoded protein: CASSLIVTDTQYI.

The chain is built from TRBV7-9 and TRBJ1-5; D is unresolved. CDR1 and CDR2 from the germline V gene are SEHNR and FQNEAQ (reference sequence). V lost 4 bases and J 6 bases, leaving 7 bases between the germline ends. The CDR3 runs to 12 residues. CDR3 loop: CASSSPSQPQHF. The CDR3 nucleotides are TGTGCCAGCAGCTCCCCCTCTCAGCCCCAGCATTTT.

The rearrangement uses TRBV5-4 and TRBJ1-1; 7 positions agree with TRBD1. V shed 4 bases, J shed 3 bases, and the junction held 3 bases outside the gene matches. The germline V gene has CDR1 SGHNT and CDR2 YYREEE (reference sequence). The CDR3 loop spans 13 amino acids. CDR3 region: CASSRGTDTEAFF. The CDR3, as DNA: TGTGCCAGCAGCCGGGGGACAGACACTGAAGCTTTCTTT.

A few counts support this clonotype. A junction end diverges from the germline sequence, so it may reflect a read error. This rearrangement joins TRBV2 to TRBJ1-3; D ambiguous. The CDR3 is 15 amino acids. The germline gives CDR1 SNHLY, CDR2 FYNNEI. CDR3 coding DNA: TGTGCCAGCACTGGAGGGCCCTACTCTGGAAACACCGTATATTTT. Translation gives CASTGGPYSGNTVYF. The whole variable domain, filled in from reference TRBV2 and TRBJ1-3, reads EPEVTQTPSHQVTQMGQEVILRCVPISNHLYFYWYRQILGQKVEFLVSFYNNEISEKSEIFDDQFSVERPDGSNFTLKIRSTKLEDSAMYFCASTGGPYSGNTVYFGEGSWLTVV.

Only one count was recorded for this clonotype. This sequence joins TRBV6-2 or TRBV6-3 and TRBJ1-5; the D gene is possibly TRBD1 (5 bases). The germline V gene has CDR1 MNHEY and CDR2 SVGEGT. CDR3 length: 15 amino acids. V was shortened by 7 bases and J by 6 bases, with 19 bases between the two germline ends. In DNA form, the CDR3 reads TGTGCCAGCACCCAAGGGGCCCTGGGGGTTCAGCCCCAGCATTTT. Protein: CASTQGALGVQPQHF.

This rearrangement joins TRBV2 to TRBJ2-3; 9 bases map to TRBD2. The germline CDR1 and CDR2 sequences are SNHLY and FYNNEI. There are 14 residues in the CDR3. In DNA, the CDR3 is TGTGGCCTCCTTAGCGGGAGCTCCACAGATACGCAGTATTTT. Protein: CGLLSGSSTDTQYF.

This clonotype was recorded a few times. The V and J genes are TRBV24-1 and TRBJ2-2, with 9 nucleotides matching TRBD1. This CDR3 has 15 residues. V shed 7 bases and J 7 bases; nucleotides not matched to a gene: 9. CDR1 and CDR2 from the germline V gene are KGHDR and SFDVKD. For the CDR3, the DNA is TGTGCCACCAGCCCCACCGGGACAGGGATCGGGGAGCTGTTTTTT. This gives the protein CATSPTGTGIGELFF.

This clonotype was seen at least ten times. The chain employs TRBV7-2 and TRBJ1-1; 11 bases are a match to TRBD1. Unmatched junction bases numbered 8, after V lost 5 bases and J lost 6 bases. The CDR3 spans 15 residues. Germline CDR1 is SGHTA and CDR2 is FQGNSA. CDR3 residues: CASSNRDRGASEAFF. The CDR3 nucleotides read TGTGCCAGCAGCAATAGGGACAGGGGGGCTTCTGAAGCTTTCTTT.

The sample holds a few counts of this clonotype. An end of the junction does not agree with germline; a read error may underlie this. The chain recombines TRBV5-3 with TRBJ1-1; D ambiguous. TRBV5-3 is sorted into the ORF group, with uncertain function. The CDR3 runs to 12 residues. The DNA of the CDR3 is TGTGCCAGCAGCTTTCCAGGACGGTCAGCTTTCTTT. It translates to CASSFPGRSAFF.

This clonotype was seen only a few times. This chain uses TRBV25-1 with TRBJ2-7, with 7 bases fitting TRBD1. This CDR3 spans 16 amino acids. Germline loops: CDR1 MGHDK, CDR2 SYGVNS. V lost 0 bases to trimming and J lost 4 bases; unmatched junction nucleotides: 9. CDR3 nucleotides: TGTGCCAGCAGTGAATATAAAGGGGGCCCCACTTACGAGCAGTACTTC. Encoded protein: CASSEYKGGPTYEQYF.

This clonotype turned up a few times. The chain combines TRBV4-1 with TRBJ2-3; 8 bases are shared with TRBD2. Looked up from germline, CDR1 is MGHRA and CDR2 is YSYEKL. V lost 4 bases, J lost 0 bases, and 18 bases stayed unmatched. CDR3 size: 20 residues. CDR3 region: CASSPHGGPGRGRSTDTQYF. DNA for the CDR3: TGCGCCAGCAGCCCCCATGGGGGGCCCGGGAGGGGGAGAAGCACAGATACGCAGTATTTT.

This sequence joins TRBV6-2 or TRBV6-3 and TRBJ2-1; 7 bases line up with TRBD1. V gave up 2 bases and J gave up 5 bases; unmatched junction bases: 12. CDR1 MNHEY and CDR2 SVGEGT come from the germline V gene. CDR3 length equals 17 residues. CDR3 in DNA: TGTGCCAGCAGTTACCCTGAGTACGGGACAGCAAACAATGAGCAGTTCTTC. Its translation is CASSYPEYGTANNEQFF.

The sample holds a few counts of this clonotype. A junction boundary mismatches the germline segment, possibly from a read error. J is TRBJ2-7 and V is TRBV5-6; TRBD2 is a possible D gene (5 bases). In germline, CDR1 is SGHDT, CDR2 YYEEEE. The CDR3 runs 15 residues. CDR3 DNA: TGTGCCAGCAGCTTGGGGGAGTCGGTCTCCGACGAGCAGTACTTC. Its translation is CASSLGESVSDEQYF.